This T cell receptor (beta chain) was captured by sequencing in a study of cytomegalovirus exposure and HLA in healthy donors (TCRdb year 2017). Describing the broader study: An earlier analysis of approximately 640 of the donors reported 250 to 300 Gb of sequence data and 117 million unique TCR beta sequences from 150 million to 200 million T cells. The later analysis used no new phenotypic data to find candidate immune exposures, relying instead on TCR beta sequences and their occurrence across donors. The T cell repertoires of 666 subjects were profiled by immunosequencing and related to cytomegalovirus serostatus. A separate validation cohort of roughly 120 different subjects was used in addition to the roughly 640-subject first cohort. An earlier analysis of more than 450 of the donors used high-throughput TCR beta sequencing to judge whether each TCR beta V gene segment behaved as functional or pseudogenic. Every discovery cohort repertoire had been produced on one sequencing platform. Four or five DR-DQ haplotypes were treated as single units for association and clustering because of strong linkage in the cohort. An early release covering some 640 HLA-typed donors comprised about 290 gigabases of sequencing data and tens of millions of unique TCR sequences. Among the roughly 390 genotyped donors, around 81% belonged to the genetic ancestry cluster associated with self-reported Caucasian donors. Among some 400 genotyped donors of the cohort, an average of roughly 230,000 unique TCR beta nucleotide sequences was sequenced per donor, of which about 19% were non-productive. A later analysis re-analyzed previously published TCR beta repertoires from roughly 630 donors and added high-resolution HLA genotyping to study TCR occurrence patterns. The aim of the study was to test whether cataloging public T cell receptors could identify signatures of past pathogen exposure. Donor age, sex, ethnicity and CMV serostatus were compiled together with the repertoire data. In a later genetic analysis, genome-wide SNP genotypes for about three fifths of the roughly 670 donors were used, and that subset was treated as a discovery cohort. The number of donors typed differed by locus, with roughly 620-640 for A, B, C, DRB1 and DQB1, around 560 for DQA1, 600 to 610 for DPA1, and roughly 450 for DPB1. High-throughput TCR immunosequencing, statistical association of individual TCRs with disease status, and machine learning were combined to predict cytomegalovirus infection status. Both class I and class II loci were covered by HLA typing, at four-digit resolution. Findings and caveats that apply to the study as a whole: In both the original and validation cohorts, the classifier was reported to diagnose cytomegalovirus status with high specificity and sensitivity. The earlier analysis of 587 of the donors excluded 15 to 20 rarely observed V segments, including chromosome 9 orphons, because counts were too low. Because HLA typing was unavailable for some donors at each locus, only the typed subset was used in association tests. In a later genetic analysis, fewer N-insertions in productive TCRs were reported among donors in an Asian-associated ancestry cluster than the approximately 670-donor mean. Linkage disequilibrium might explain the correlated functional status among segregating V segments, but an unknown experimental factor could not be ruled out. Most TCR sequences were observed very rarely across donors, whereas some public TCRs were present in many individuals. A further reported finding was that TCR beta sequences accurately predicted the HLA-A and HLA-B alleles for most subjects in the first cohort. Specific HLA alleles were associated with about 17,000 TCR beta sequences at a false discovery rate of 0.05 in a later analysis. According to a later analysis, TCR association rates differed among HLA loci, with DRB1 alleles showing the most associated TCRs and HLA-C alleles showing the fewest. Compared with equally common non-associated chains, HLA-associated TCR beta chains in a later analysis were more clonally expanded and had lower generation probabilities. A few of the identified cytomegalovirus-associated TCR beta chains were confirmed in vitro to be specific for cytomegalovirus antigens. Roughly uniform sequencing depth across donors was assumed in presence/absence analyses, although this assumption may not hold. The study listed 150 to 200 TCR beta chains as associated with cytomegalovirus. The authors suggested that the approach could potentially be generalized to other disease states and immunological phenotypes. Strong co-occurrence of HLA alleles, especially DR and DQ, made assigning TCR associations to individual alleles difficult. In a later analysis, most CMV-associated TCR beta chains were found to appear HLA-restricted, with HLA associations seemingly driven largely by CMV exposure. The only immune exposure information available for the cohort was CMV serostatus. A cluster of highly shared sequence variants was judged likely to be a technical artifact of the sequencing pipeline. Because the 87-base-pair reads could not distinguish some IMGT-functional V segments, including TRBV6-2 and TRBV6-3, those segments were excluded. V-gene and J-gene trimming of TCR beta chains was associated with a missense DCLRE1C variant in a later genetic analysis, and the association was replicated in an independent cohort. Only TCR beta chains were sequenced in this cohort, and the absence of alpha or paired-chain data limited detectable features. A later analysis reported that several top co-occurrence clusters appeared linked to parvovirus B19, influenza, CMV and Epstein-Barr virus. In an earlier analysis of some 550 of the donors, most TCR beta V segments were observed in productive rearrangements about 87% or about 30% of the time, broadly matching IMGT annotations.

As concerns this clone: Its antigen is unknown. Base qualities were left out, and no much larger clone turns up one base away.

Libraries were built with the immunoSEQ multiplex PCR assay. The multiplex PCR relied on a mix of 60 forward primers for TCR Vbeta segments and 13 reverse primers for TCR Jbeta segments. The CDR3 region of rearranged TCR beta genes was amplified from genomic DNA by a multiplex PCR assay. On the Illumina HiSeq System, the amplified TCR beta libraries were sequenced as 87-base-pair reads. In the paper's pipeline: Across the 600 to 700 repertoires, a later analysis counted 80 million or so unique TCR beta chains, 9 million to 14 million of which were shared by at least two donors. To remove PCR and sequencing errors, raw reads were error-corrected and collapsed into unique sequences using a nearest-neighbor algorithm that merged closely related sequences. Alignment of CDR3 sequences to IMGT reference sequences was used to assign V, D and J gene segments. For a sequence to be retained, a match of at least six nucleotides to both a V gene segment and a J gene segment was required. Rearrangements were called productive when the CDR3 lacked stop codons and stayed in frame with V and J; all others were non-productive. Following IMGT convention, CDR3 was defined as the stretch from the second conserved V-encoded cysteine to the conserved J-encoded phenylalanine. Sequences without an unambiguous match to a single V gene segment were excluded from the earlier analysis of about 600 of the donors. In an earlier analysis of 587 of the donors, V segments were called functional above 56.7% productive rearrangements and were called segregating when the between-donor standard deviation exceeded 5%. A statistical classification framework was developed to diagnose cytomegalovirus status using the catalog of TCR beta chain sequences. In a later analysis, V and J genes were assigned by comparing TCR nucleotide sequences against IMGT/GENE-DB human TR gene sequences. The TCRdist pipeline was used in a later analysis to assign CDR3 sequences and most-parsimonious VDJ recombination scenarios. In a later analysis, every TCR beta chain was defined by the combination of its CDR3 amino acid sequence and its V-gene family, and reads without a unique V-gene family were dropped. As a way to deal with suspected cross-contamination and a sequencing artifact, a later analysis dropped nearly 600 nucleotide sequences that were highly shared and had low generation probability. In a later analysis, a clonal expansion index was calculated for each public chain from normalized within-repertoire ranks of inferred template counts. Generation probabilities in a later analysis came from a VDJ recombination model fitted to out-of-frame rearrangements, and those results were checked against IGoR. In a later analysis, TCR-TCR, TCR-HLA and TCR-CMV co-occurrence was scored with hypergeometric tests, and a repertoire-size bias correction was applied to TCR pairs. A later analysis estimated false discovery rates by permuting HLA or CMV assignments 20 times. In a later analysis, co-occurring TCRs were grouped using DBSCAN, with TCRdist sequence similarity added in when clustering inside HLA-allele-positive subsets. Co-occurrence clustering excluded repertoires with fewer than 30,000 or more than 120,000 public chains, plus five with anomalous nucleotide sharing. TCRdb took this table from immuneACCESS and kept in-frame rearrangements with V and J called. Such tables lack part of the clones; where checked against another copy, unresolved V genes explain under half of the gap, and the rest is unexplained. That table gives V, J and clone size, and the DNA gave D and trimming. The sample table contains about 200,000 clones; only one count was recorded for approximately 85% of them. Of the sample, around 2.3% is held by the ten largest clones.

The cohort was made up of hundreds of healthy bone marrow donors. All cohort members were sampled while nominally healthy, although unrecorded immune exposures were likely present. The donor was CMV seronegative and belonged to the group of over 300 seronegative cohort members. Every donor gave a peripheral blood sample, and the peripheral blood mononuclear cells from that sample were used for TCR beta sequencing. The Qiagen DNeasy Blood Extraction Kit was used to extract genomic DNA from the blood cell samples. The CDR3, from cysteine to phenylalanine, totals 15 residues. Kept here is only the CDR3 DNA, which spans 45 bases and is read in frame from base 1. CDR1 SGHRS and CDR2 YFSETQ are derived from the germline V gene. Relative to germline, V is missing 5 bases and J is missing 0 bases, with 5 bases of the junction outside any gene match.

The V gene is TRBV5-1 and the J gene is TRBJ2-3, and 8 junction bases match TRBD2. Sequencing was done on a sample of PBMCs. This TCR came from a woman aged 50 to 65 in good health and CMV-seronegative. CDR3 reads: CASSPGTRSTDTQYF. The DNA reads TGCGCCAGCAGTCCCGGGACTAGAAGCACAGATACGCAGTATTTT.